These T cell receptor beta chains were read from a single sample in a study of identical twins. MiXCR, run by TCRdb on the 5' RACE reads, gives a single entry per CDR3 protein. The sample includes approximately 94,000 distinct CDR3 sequences, 5.9% of them seen just once. Sequences were obtained from memory T cells sorted from blood. All receptors come from a woman aged 50 to 60 in good health. CDR3s include the opening cysteine and the closing phenylalanine or tryptophan. Each record gives: D gene, V gene, J gene, clone size, CDR3 protein, CDR3 DNA. The D gene is left open where the match is weak. A clone size is listed for some rows: how often the clone was seen (once, few, many), or a class if it is expanded.

>TRBD2|TRBV11-2|TRBJ2-5|many
CASSAGDRETQYF
TGTGCCAGCTCGGCGGGGGACCGAGAGACCCAGTACTTC
>NA|TRBV5-4|TRBJ1-2|few
CASSQDSFYGYTF
TGTGCCAGCAGCCAGGACAGTTTCTATGGCTACACCTTC
>TRBD2|TRBV6-2/TRBV6-3|TRBJ2-7|NA
CASSYPTSGSYEQYF
TGTGCCAGCAGTTACCCAACTAGCGGGAGCTACGAGCAGTACTTC
>NA|TRBV12-3/TRBV12-4|TRBJ2-4|NA
CASSPRERAKNIQYF
TGTGCCAGCAGCCCACGAGAACGCGCCAAAAACATTCAGTACTTC
>NA|TRBV3-1|TRBJ1-2|NA
CASSSYGTANYGYTF
TGTGCCAGCAGCTCCTACGGCACGGCGAACTATGGCTACACCTTC
>NA|TRBV12-3/TRBV12-4|TRBJ1-5|few
CASTYGTVNQPQHF
TGTGCCAGCACTTACGGGACGGTCAATCAGCCCCAGCATTTT
>TRBD2|TRBV5-8|TRBJ2-1|many
CASSSWGLAEGF
TGTGCCAGCAGCTCCTGGGGACTAGCGGAGGGCTTC
>TRBD2|TRBV9|TRBJ2-2|NA
CASSPSSGRANGELFF
TGTGCCAGCAGCCCCTCTAGCGGGAGGGCCAACGGGGAGCTGTTTTTT
>NA|TRBV20-1|TRBJ2-5|many
CSARGRGETQYF
TGCAGTGCTAGAGGGCGAGGGGAGACCCAGTACTTC
>NA|TRBV3-1|TRBJ2-3|many
CASSQAVGDTQYF
TGTGCCAGCAGCCAAGCGGTAGGAGATACGCAGTATTTT
>NA|TRBV5-8|TRBJ2-7|many
CASSSGDRALAGKYEQYF
TGTGCCAGCAGCTCTGGGGACAGGGCACTAGCGGGAAAGTACGAGCAGTACTTC
>NA|TRBV12-3/TRBV12-4|TRBJ1-1|few
CASRRTGVAEAFF
TGTGCCAGCAGACGAACAGGAGTGGCTGAAGCTTTCTTT
>TRBD2|TRBV9|TRBJ2-2|NA
CASSKDGGAGELFF
TGTGCCAGCAGCAAAGATGGGGGGGCCGGGGAGCTGTTTTTT
>TRBD1|TRBV7-3|TRBJ2-7|many
CASSHTGDGEQYF
TGTGCCAGCAGTCATACAGGGGACGGGGAGCAGTACTTC
>TRBD1|TRBV7-9|TRBJ2-3|many
CASSRGQGSADTQYF
TGTGCCAGCAGCCGCGGACAGGGTTCCGCAGATACGCAGTATTTT
>NA|TRBV3-1|TRBJ1-5|few
CASGRSLAQPQHF
TGTGCCAGCGGGCGATCCCTTGCTCAGCCCCAGCATTTT
>NA|TRBV12-3/TRBV12-4|TRBJ1-2|many
CASSLGPGPTYGYTF
TGTGCCAGCAGTTTAGGGCCCGGGCCTACTTATGGCTACACCTTC
>NA|TRBV7-3|TRBJ2-1|many
CASSFSRGAYNEQFF
TGTGCCAGCAGCTTTAGCCGGGGGGCGTACAATGAGCAGTTCTTC
>TRBD2|TRBV20-1|TRBJ2-1|many
CSTRLAGVLEQFF
TGCAGTACCAGACTAGCGGGAGTGTTGGAGCAGTTCTTC
>TRBD1|TRBV3-1|TRBJ2-2|many
CASSQGQGRAVTGELFF
TGTGCCAGCAGCCAAGGACAGGGGCGAGCAGTCACCGGGGAGCTGTTTTTT
>NA|TRBV20-1|TRBJ1-1|NA
CSARPSTGTPEAFF
TGCAGTGCTAGACCATCCACAGGGACCCCTGAAGCTTTCTTT
>NA|TRBV4-1|TRBJ1-2|NA
CASSQDHDLGYTF
TGCGCCAGCAGCCAAGATCACGATCTTGGCTACACCTTC
>TRBD1|TRBV20-1|TRBJ1-2|few
CSASLGQGKGYGYTF
TGCAGTGCTAGCCTGGGACAGGGCAAAGGCTATGGCTACACCTTC
>NA|TRBV27|TRBJ2-1|many
CASSPDPPQGSEQFF
TGTGCCAGCAGTCCGGACCCCCCTCAGGGAAGTGAGCAGTTCTTC
>TRBD1|TRBV20-1|TRBJ2-7|many
CSARDNRGYEQYF
TGCAGTGCTAGAGATAACAGGGGCTACGAGCAGTACTTC
>NA|TRBV7-3|TRBJ1-1|many
CASSLGPITGTEAFF
TGTGCCAGCAGCTTAGGTCCAATTACCGGCACTGAAGCTTTCTTT
>NA|TRBV7-8|TRBJ1-2|many
CASSLALSYGYTF
TGTGCCAGCAGCTTAGCCCTCTCATATGGCTACACCTTC
>TRBD2|TRBV19|TRBJ2-4|few
CASSLRTGGGQLAKNIQYF
TGTGCCAGTAGTCTCCGGACGGGGGGGGGACAATTAGCCAAAAACATTCAGTACTTC
>TRBD1|TRBV19|TRBJ1-1|many
CASSGTGDSKAFF
TGTGCCAGTAGTGGGACAGGGGATTCGAAAGCTTTCTTT
>TRBD2|TRBV19|TRBJ2-5|many
CASSQGTSGRKRETQYF
TGTGCCAGTAGTCAAGGGACTAGCGGGAGAAAACGGGAGACCCAGTACTTC
>NA|TRBV5-1|TRBJ2-5|many
CASSPASGETQYF
TGCGCCAGCAGCCCAGCATCCGGAGAGACCCAGTACTTC
>NA|TRBV30|TRBJ2-2|NA
CARVGYTGELFF
TGTGCCCGGGTGGGGTACACCGGGGAGCTGTTTTTT
>NA|TRBV5-1|TRBJ2-7|many
CASSVGDSYEQYF
TGCGCCAGCAGCGTGGGTGACTCCTACGAGCAGTACTTC
>NA|TRBV2|TRBJ2-2|many
CAAKASGVTGELFF
TGTGCCGCTAAGGCTAGTGGAGTTACCGGGGAGCTGTTTTTT
>NA|TRBV28|TRBJ2-4|many
CASSSGGQNIQYF
TGTGCCAGCAGTTCGGGCGGACAAAACATTCAGTACTTC
>TRBD2|TRBV10-3|TRBJ2-1|many
CAISFSGTSGVYNEQFF
TGTGCCATCTCTTTCTCCGGGACTAGCGGAGTTTACAATGAGCAGTTCTTC
>NA|TRBV7-9|TRBJ2-2|many
CASSQSAGELFF
TGTGCCAGCAGCCAGAGCGCGGGGGAGCTGTTTTTT
>NA|TRBV27|TRBJ2-1|many
CASSLWSQGNEQFF
TGTGCCAGCAGTTTATGGTCGCAGGGCAATGAGCAGTTCTTC
>NA|TRBV20-1|TRBJ1-1|NA
CSARDLRGGNTEAFF
TGCAGTGCTAGAGATCTCAGGGGTGGGAACACTGAAGCTTTCTTT
>NA|TRBV6-5|TRBJ1-1|many
CASSYQSNTEAFF
TGTGCCAGCAGTTACCAGTCGAACACTGAAGCTTTCTTT
>TRBD2|TRBV3-1|TRBJ2-4|NA
CASSQDGTGGYKNIQYF
TGTGCCAGCAGCCAAGATGGGACGGGAGGGTACAAAAACATTCAGTACTTC
>TRBD1|TRBV5-1|TRBJ1-5|many
CASSLDGTGPNQPQHF
TGCGCCAGCAGCTTGGATGGGACAGGGCCCAATCAGCCCCAGCATTTT
>NA|TRBV19|TRBJ1-5|many
CASSVGSGTYQPQHF
TGTGCCAGTAGTGTAGGGTCAGGCACCTATCAGCCCCAGCATTTT
>TRBD2|TRBV29-1|TRBJ2-7|many
CSVETLAGGPAEQYF
TGCAGCGTTGAAACACTAGCGGGAGGGCCGGCCGAGCAGTACTTC
>NA|TRBV12-3/TRBV12-4|TRBJ2-3|NA
CASTDLNTQYF
TGTGCCAGCACGGACCTGAATACGCAGTATTTT
>NA|TRBV15|TRBJ1-3|many
CATSRSDSGNTIYF
TGTGCCACCAGCCGATCAGACTCTGGAAACACCATATATTTT
>NA|TRBV11-3|TRBJ2-3|few
CASSPVWGTDTQYF
TGTGCCAGCAGCCCCGTCTGGGGGACAGATACGCAGTATTTT
>NA|TRBV9|TRBJ2-1|few
CASSGNLLQGSYNEQFF
TGTGCCAGCAGCGGGAATCTATTACAAGGCTCCTACAATGAGCAGTTCTTC
>NA|TRBV3-1|TRBJ1-1|many
CASKGHLNTEAFF
TGTGCCAGCAAGGGACACCTGAACACTGAAGCTTTCTTT
>NA|TRBV5-1|TRBJ2-1|many
CASSREGASYNEQFF
TGCGCCAGCAGCCGGGAAGGGGCATCCTACAATGAGCAGTTCTTC
>NA|TRBV12-3/TRBV12-4|TRBJ2-5|few
CASKRGRHQETQYF
TGTGCCAGCAAGCGAGGGAGGCACCAAGAGACCCAGTACTTC
>NA|TRBV12-3/TRBV12-4|TRBJ2-5|many
CASSQGLGPGETQYF
TGTGCCAGCAGTCAAGGTCTGGGACCTGGGGAGACCCAGTACTTC